Presented here are 25 T cell receptor beta chains from one specimen sequenced in a study of cytomegalovirus exposure and HLA in healthy donors. The primer mix had 60 Vbeta and 13 Jbeta primers. Method: immunoSEQ multiplex PCR; TCRdb's copy keeps in-frame clones and lacks some. The sample lists approximately 39,000 clones, about 72% occurring once. The sequencing input was PBMCs. Receptors were obtained from a man between 25 and 39 years old in good health and CMV-seronegative.

The chain is built from TRBV2 and TRBJ1-5; perhaps TRBD1 as D (6 bases). The CDR3 spans 14 residues. V lost 2 bases to trimming and J lost 7 bases, with 12 bases between them. CDR1 SNHLY and CDR2 FYNNEI come from the germline V gene. The CDR3 DNA reads as TGTGCCAGCAGTGAAAGGCAGAGGGGGCAGCCCCAGCATTTT. Translating it yields CASSERQRGQPQHF.

This clone was seen more than once but under ten times. The CDR3 sequence is CASSFGAGVFNEQFF. The CDR3 DNA reads TGTGCCAGCAGCTTCGGTGCGGGAGTTTTTAATGAGCAGTTCTTC. The chain carries TRBV7-8 and TRBJ2-1, with TRBD2 matching 7 bases. The CDR3 covers 15 residues. After removal of 3 bases from V and 7 bases from J, the junction contained 9 bases not matched to a gene. Germline V gives CDR1 SGHVS, CDR2 FQNEAQ.

The V call is TRBV29-1, the J call TRBJ2-1, with D tentatively TRBD2 (6 bases). The CDR3 spans 13 residues. CDR1 is SQVTM and CDR2 is ANQGSEA in the germline V gene. V dropped 4 bases and J dropped 7 bases, with 14 bases sitting between them. The CDR3 DNA is TGCAGCGTTGGCGGGGTAGCGAGTAATGAGCAGTTCTTC. Translating gives CSVGGVASNEQFF.

This chain links TRBV4-2 with TRBJ1-2, with D tentatively TRBD1 (6 bases). Trimming stripped 3 bases from V and 7 bases from J, with 21 bases between. Germline CDR1 LGHNA, CDR2 YNFKEQ. This CDR3 is built from 16 residues. The CDR3 DNA follows: TGTGCCAGCAGCCAGGTGGGGACCGCAGGGGCGGGTGGCTACACCTTC. Its translation: CASSQVGTAGAGGYTF.

This chain joins TRBV5-3 and TRBJ2-3, with 13 bases lining up with TRBD2. TRBV5-3 is filed as an ORF, its function uncertain. V was pared by 0 bases and J by 3 bases, with 1 base of the junction left unmatched. The CDR3 covers 16 residues. CDR3 bases: TGTGCCAGAAGCTTGGGGACTAGCGGGAGTACAGATACGCAGTATTTT. This encodes CARSLGTSGSTDTQYF.

The chain employs TRBV6-1 and TRBJ2-1; 8 bases are a match to TRBD2. The CDR3 consists of 12 residues. V shed 8 bases, J shed 6 bases, and the junction held 3 bases outside the gene matches. Germline V gene data show CDR1 as MNHNS and CDR2 as SASEGT. The CDR3 nucleotides read TGTGCCAGCCGCGGGGGGCTCAATGAGCAGTTCTTC. This gives the protein CASRGGLNEQFF.

The chain recombines TRBV10-3 with TRBJ1-5, with D hard to call. This CDR3 region has 14 residues. Germline V gene lookup returns CDR1 ENHRY and CDR2 SYGVKD. Trimming took off 5 bases at V and 2 bases at J, with 10 bases between the two ends. CDR3 nucleotides: TGTGCCATCAGTACCGGGGAACGCAATCAGCCCCAGCATTTT. Its translation is CAISTGERNQPQHF.

This clone has just a few counts. The V and J genes are TRBV29-1 and TRBJ1-3; D gene ambiguous. Trimming stripped 5 bases from V and 0 bases from J, with 8 bases between. Germline lookup yields CDR1 SQVTM and CDR2 ANQGSEA. The CDR3 sequence is 13 residues long. The CDR3 sequence: CSVRTSSGNTIYF. The CDR3 region has the DNA TGCAGCGTTCGAACGAGCTCTGGAAACACCATATATTTT. Supplemented by reference TRBV29-1 and TRBJ1-3, the full variable domain reads SAVISQKPSRDICQRGTSLTIQCQVDSQVTMMFWYRQQPGQSLTLIATANQGSEATYESGFVIDKFPISRPNLTFSTLTVSNMSPEDSSIYLCSVRTSSGNTIYFGEGSWLTVV.

This sequence joins TRBV5-6 and TRBJ2-7, with 7 bases that match TRBD1. CDR1 is SGHDT and CDR2 is YYEEEE in the germline V gene. The CDR3 contains 15 residues. Trimming took 3 bases from V and 3 from J; bases not matched to a gene: 9. Here the CDR3 DNA reads TGTGCCAGCAGCTCTTTCCCGGGACAGTACTACGAGCAGTACTTC. This encodes CASSSFPGQYYEQYF. Supplemented by reference TRBV5-6 and TRBJ2-7, the full variable domain reads DAGVTQSPTHLIKTRGQQVTLRCSPKSGHDTVSWYQQALGQGPQFIFQYYEEEERQRGNFPDRFSGHQFPNYSSELNVNALLLGDSALYLCASSSFPGQYYEQYFGPGTRLTVT.

This chain links TRBV28 with TRBJ1-1, with D maybe TRBD1 (5 bases). Germline V gene sequence: CDR1 MDHEN, CDR2 SYDVKM. The CDR3 length is 12 residues. The CDR3 spells CATGGKDTEAFF. The CDR3 bases are TGTGCGACGGGGGGTAAAGACACTGAAGCTTTCTTT.

This clone was counted between two and nine times. The chain combines TRBV7-9 with TRBJ1-1; 7 bases line up with TRBD1. The CDR3 extends over 14 amino acids. Germline V CDR1 and CDR2: SEHNR, FQNEAQ (reference sequence). Unmatched junction bases numbered 0, after V lost 1 base and J lost 1 base. This chain's CDR3 is CASSLGQGNTEAFF. The CDR3 DNA reads as TGTGCCAGCAGCTTAGGACAGGGGAACACTGAAGCTTTCTTT.

This chain links TRBV6-6 with TRBJ2-7, with 9 bases aligning to TRBD1. The CDR3 loop spans 15 amino acids. Germline V gives CDR1 MNHNY, CDR2 SVGAGI (reference sequence). The trim removed 5 bases at V and 2 bases at J, leaving 7 bases unmatched. In DNA form, the CDR3 reads TGTGCCAGCAGTGACCCCGGGACAGGGACCTACGAGCAGTACTTC. It specifies CASSDPGTGTYEQYF.

V is TRBV11-2 and J is TRBJ1-2; TRBD1 is a possible D gene (6 bases). The germline gives CDR1 SGHAT, CDR2 FQNNGV. The CDR3 runs to 13 residues. V shed 5 bases and J shed 7 bases, with 14 bases lying between them. CDR3: CASSPRGYGGYTF. The CDR3 nucleotides read TGTGCCAGCAGCCCGAGGGGGTACGGTGGCTACACCTTC.

This clone was seen more than once but under ten times. The V gene is TRBV18, the J gene TRBJ1-5; D unclear. Trimming left V 3 bases short and J 10 bases short, with 19 bases between. The germline V gene encodes CDR1 KGHSH and CDR2 LQKENI. The CDR3 loop spans 15 amino acids. CDR3 DNA sequence: TGTGCCAGCTCACCGATCGAGGTCGCGGGAGAACCCCAGCATTTT. Its protein product is CASSPIEVAGEPQHF.

J is TRBJ1-5 and V is TRBV21-1; whether TRBD1, the table's D call, matches the DNA was not checked. TRBV21-1 is recorded as a pseudogene. The CDR3 spans 20 residues. The CDR3 DNA is TGTGCCAGCAGCAAAACCATAAGGGACAGGGACCGACGAAAGAATCAGCCCCAGCATTTT. It is translated as CASSKTIRDRDRRKNQPQHF.

The chain uses TRBV27 and TRBJ1-1; D is perhaps TRBD1 (5 bases). V was clipped by 7 bases and J by 0 bases, with 12 bases between them. Germline V gene data show CDR1 as MNHEY and CDR2 as SMNVEV (reference sequence). The length of the CDR3 is 14 residues. This CDR3 is CASMVNRLNTEAFF. CDR3 nucleotide sequence: TGTGCCAGCATGGTCAACAGGCTGAACACTGAAGCTTTCTTT.

V gene TRBV29-1 combines with J gene TRBJ2-1; D possibly corresponds to TRBD1 (5 bases). CDR1 SQVTM and CDR2 ANQGSEA come from the germline V gene. This CDR3 comprises 17 residues. The germline V and J ends were trimmed by 5 bases and 4 bases, with 24 bases remaining between them. CDR3: CSVNLQGGGWIYNEQFF. As DNA, the CDR3 is TGCAGCGTTAATCTCCAGGGCGGTGGATGGATATACAATGAGCAGTTCTTC.

V usage is TRBV10-3 and J usage is TRBJ1-5; 7 bases are shared with TRBD1. Germline values: CDR1 ENHRY, CDR2 SYGVKD. The CDR3 spans 16 residues. After removal of 0 bases from V and 3 bases from J, the junction contained 5 bases not matched to a gene. DNA of the CDR3: TGTGCCATCAGTGAGTCCTCAGGGGGAGTCAATCAGCCCCAGCATTTT. This gives the protein CAISESSGGVNQPQHF.

The chain has TRBV10-3 and TRBJ1-3, with unresolved D. In germline, CDR1 is ENHRY, CDR2 SYGVKD. Trimming took off 2 bases at V and 9 bases at J, with 8 bases between the two ends. The CDR3 is 12 residues long. CDR3 coding DNA: TGTGCCATCAGTGAGGCCGGAGGCACCATATATTTT. It specifies CAISEAGGTIYF.

The gene calls are TRBV2 and TRBJ1-5; no clear D. V was pared by 3 bases and J by 7 bases, with 10 bases between. This CDR3 spans 13 amino acids. CDR1 and CDR2 from the germline V gene are SNHLY and FYNNEI. The CDR3 DNA follows: TGTGCCAGCAGTGAGGGCTTTTGGCAGCCCCAGCATTTT. Its translation: CASSEGFWQPQHF.

The V gene is TRBV6-4, the J gene TRBJ2-3, with TRBD2 matching 11 bases. This CDR3 is built from 14 residues. Germline loops: CDR1 MRHNA, CDR2 SNTAGT. The junction had 8 bases not matched to a gene; V was cut back by 5 bases and J by 10 bases. The CDR3 protein is CASSSSGGQGAQYF. The CDR3 region has the DNA TGTGCCAGCAGTTCTAGCGGGGGGCAAGGTGCGCAGTATTTT.

The CDR3 DNA follows: TGTGCCACCTGGGACTACAACACCGGGGAGCTGTTTTTT. Translation: CATWDYNTGELFF. The chain recombines TRBV6-5 with TRBJ2-2; 7 positions match TRBD2. The germline V gene encodes CDR1 MNHEY and CDR2 SVGAGI. Losses at the gene ends were 10 bases for V and 2 bases for J; bases not matched to a gene: 4. The CDR3 covers 13 residues.

The gene calls are TRBV4-2 and TRBJ2-7; 8 bases map to TRBD2. Per the germline V gene, CDR1 is LGHNA and CDR2 is YNFKEQ. Trimming at V came to 1 base and at J to 5 bases, leaving 7 bases not matched to a gene. CDR3 length equals 15 residues. Here the CDR3 DNA reads TGTGCCAGCAGCCAAGTTAGCGGGGCGGTTCACGAGCAGTACTTC. Encoded protein: CASSQVSGAVHEQYF.

This clone was counted a few times. The rearrangement uses TRBV6-6 and TRBJ2-7; D is possibly TRBD2 (7 bases). The CDR3 sequence is 15 residues long. Trimming took 3 bases from V and 2 from J, leaving 14 bases between them. Germline-derived CDR1 and CDR2 are MNHNY and SVGAGI (reference sequence). The CDR3 DNA is TGTGCCAGCAGTTATACGGGGAGGGGGACCTACGAGCAGTACTTC. The encoded protein is CASSYTGRGTYEQYF.

V and J are TRBV29-1 and TRBJ2-7, with a weak D call TRBD1 (7 bases). Per the germline V gene, CDR1 is SQVTM and CDR2 is ANQGSEA. This CDR3 contains 14 residues. V lost 6 bases, J lost 5 bases, and 20 bases lay in between. The CDR3 loop reads CSVRRQGGSHEQYF. The CDR3 DNA reads as TGCAGCGTACGGCGACAGGGAGGTTCCCACGAGCAGTACTTC.